The 26 T cell receptor beta chains presented below share a single source sample, sequenced in a study of shared clonotypes between healthy human individuals. Only in-frame clones appear in the TCRdb table, and some are missing; sequencing was by immunoSEQ multiplex PCR. The sample lists over a million clones, 98% occurring once. Sequencing input: naive CD4+ T cells sorted from blood. Subset specified: CD45RA+ positively selected. These receptors were obtained from a man between 25 and 39 years old in good health.

The V call is TRBV2, the J call TRBJ2-1; 13 bases are a match to TRBD2. Germline V gene data show CDR1 as SNHLY and CDR2 as FYNNEI. V shed 5 bases and J 8 bases; nucleotides not matched to a gene: 3. The length of the CDR3 is 14 residues. In DNA, the CDR3 is TGTGCCAGCAGTAGGACTAGCGGGAGCTATGAGCAGTTCTTC. Its protein product is CASSRTSGSYEQFF.

The chain joins TRBV7-2 to TRBJ1-5; D remains unclear. This CDR3 comprises 14 residues. V gave up 5 bases and J gave up 1 base, with 9 bases separating them. The germline gives CDR1 SGHTA, CDR2 FQGNSA. The CDR3 nucleotides read TGTGCCAGCAGCCCCGGGGTAAGCAATCAGCCCCAGCATTTT. It codes for CASSPGVSNQPQHF.

This sequence joins TRBV7-2 and TRBJ2-2; D ambiguous. The V and J ends lost 2 bases and 6 bases respectively, with 7 bases between them. Germline assignment: CDR1 SGHTA and CDR2 FQGNSA. The CDR3 runs to 13 residues. DNA of the CDR3: TGTGCCAGCAGCTTACTGGGGTCCGGGGAGCTGTTTTTT. Translated: CASSLLGSGELFF.

In DNA form, the CDR3 reads TGTGCCAGCAGCTCCTGGGCGGGACAGGGACCTCAAAGCTACGAGCAGTACTTC. Amino acid sequence: CASSSWAGQGPQSYEQYF. V gene TRBV11-2 combines with J gene TRBJ2-7, with 9 nucleotides matching TRBD1. CDR1 and CDR2 from the germline V gene are SGHAT and FQNNGV. This CDR3 has 18 amino acids. Trimming cost V 4 bases and J 3 bases; bases outside gene matches: 16.

The gene calls are TRBV27 and TRBJ2-2, with 8 bases that match TRBD2. This CDR3 spans 18 amino acids. V lost 3 bases, J lost 5 bases, and 14 bases stayed unmatched. Per the germline V gene, CDR1 is MNHEY and CDR2 is SMNVEV (reference sequence). CDR3 sequence reads: CASSFWGGRTAITGELFF. The CDR3 DNA is TGTGCCAGCAGTTTTTGGGGCGGGAGGACCGCTATTACCGGGGAGCTGTTTTTT.

The rearrangement uses TRBV9 and TRBJ2-3, with a weak D call TRBD2 (6 bases). This CDR3 has 15 amino acids. V gave up 2 bases and J gave up 4 bases, with 14 bases separating them. CDR1 is SGDLS and CDR2 is YYNGEE in the germline V gene. DNA of the CDR3: TGTGCCAGCAGCGTCACGGACGGAGGGGCAGATACGCAGTATTTT. Translating it yields CASSVTDGGADTQYF.

The chain employs TRBV2 and TRBJ1-2; the match to TRBD1 covers 9 bases. The CDR3 spans 14 residues. Unmatched junction bases numbered 10, after V lost 6 bases and J lost 8 bases. CDR1 and CDR2 (germline): SNHLY, FYNNEI. This CDR3 reads CASSRGQGNWGYTF. In nucleotides, the CDR3 is TGTGCCAGCAGCAGGGGACAGGGCAATTGGGGCTACACCTTC.

This chain uses TRBV10-3 with TRBJ2-1, with 8 bases matching TRBD2. Germline V lookup: CDR1 ENHRY, CDR2 SYGVKD. V was clipped by 2 bases and J by 10 bases; unmatched bases: 7. CDR3 size: 14 residues. CDR3 sequence (DNA): TGTGCCATCAGTGAGGGGACTAGAGTGCGGGAGCAGTTCTTC. Residues: CAISEGTRVREQFF.

This chain connects TRBV7-9 to TRBJ2-5; 9 nucleotides align to TRBD1. CDR3 length: 14 residues. Germline V gives CDR1 SEHNR, CDR2 FQNEAQ (reference sequence). V lost 7 bases to trimming and J lost 5 bases; unmatched junction nucleotides: 8. The CDR3 DNA sequence: TGTGCCAGCAACGGACAGGGGTCCCAGGAGACCCAGTACTTC. As protein: CASNGQGSQETQYF.

The V and J genes are TRBV10-3 and TRBJ2-7; 7 nucleotides align to TRBD1. With 0 bases clipped from V and 4 bases from J, the junction kept 6 bases outside the gene matches. The germline V gene has CDR1 ENHRY and CDR2 SYGVKD. The CDR3 runs to 15 residues. The CDR3 region has the DNA TGTGCCATCAGTGAGTCGTGGGACAGACCTTACGAGCAGTACTTC. Residues: CAISESWDRPYEQYF.

This chain links TRBV6-5 with TRBJ2-7; D may be TRBD1 or TRBD2 (5 bases each). This CDR3 is built from 12 residues. Per the germline V gene, CDR1 is MNHEY and CDR2 is SVGAGI. The V gene lost 0 bases and the J gene lost 12 bases, with 12 bases spanning the gap. CDR3 bases: TGTGCCAGCAGTTACTCGACGGGACCCCCGTACTTC. This translates into CASSYSTGPPYF.

V usage is TRBV27 and J usage is TRBJ2-3; a possible D gene is TRBD1 (6 bases). V dropped 6 bases and J dropped 0 bases, with 16 bases sitting between them. This CDR3 comprises 16 residues. Looked up from germline, CDR1 is MNHEY and CDR2 is SMNVEV (reference sequence). The CDR3 DNA reads TGTGCCAGCAGCCATGGGGGCGGATCTAGCACAGATACGCAGTATTTT. Amino acids: CASSHGGGSSTDTQYF.

This chain uses TRBV30 with TRBJ2-3; 7 bases are shared with TRBD2. Germline loops: CDR1 GTSNPN, CDR2 SVGIG (reference sequence). This CDR3 has 15 amino acids. With V trimmed by 4 bases and J by 0 bases, 7 bases remained unmatched. Here the CDR3 reads CAWTASGHSTDTQYF. The CDR3 region has the DNA TGTGCCTGGACGGCTAGCGGACATAGCACAGATACGCAGTATTTT.

The chain has TRBV29-1 and TRBJ2-2; D unresolved. V dropped 6 bases and J dropped 3 bases, with 11 bases sitting between them. CDR3 size: 13 residues. From germline, CDR1 is SQVTM and CDR2 ANQGSEA. CDR3 sequence (DNA): TGCAGCGTCCAATTGGGCGACACCGGGGAGCTGTTTTTT. This translates into CSVQLGDTGELFF.

The CDR3: CASSHGLTGEQYF. In DNA, the CDR3 is TGTGCCAGCAGTCACGGGTTGACGGGCGAGCAGTACTTC. The chain joins TRBV27 to TRBJ2-7; unclear D gene. The V gene's germline CDR1 is MNHEY and CDR2 SMNVEV (reference sequence). The V end lost 5 bases, the J end lost 6 bases, and 14 bases lay between the germline ends. This CDR3 has 13 residues.

The rearrangement links TRBV7-9 to TRBJ1-4; a possible D gene is TRBD1 (6 bases). The ends were cut back, 5 bases at V and 7 bases at J, with 14 bases in the middle. This CDR3 has 14 amino acids. Germline loops: CDR1 SEHNR, CDR2 FQNEAQ (reference sequence). CDR3 residues: CASSRDIGREKLFF. The CDR3 nucleotides read TGTGCCAGCAGCCGGGACATCGGCCGTGAAAAACTGTTTTTT.

This clone showed up just a few times. Within the sample, other DNA sequences also encode this same CDR3. The chain links TRBV6-1 to TRBJ2-2; TRBD1 agrees at 7 bases. The germline gives CDR1 MNHNS, CDR2 SASEGT. The CDR3 covers 15 residues. The V and J ends lost 6 bases and 0 bases, in that order; junction bases with no gene match: 4. In DNA form, the CDR3 reads TGTGCCAGCAGCGCCGGGACAGCGAACACCGGGGAGCTGTTTTTT. Its translation: CASSAGTANTGELFF.

The chain employs TRBV27 and TRBJ2-1, with D perhaps matching TRBD2 (5 bases). With 0 bases removed from V and 7 bases from J, the gap between germline ends came to 13 bases. This CDR3 comprises 15 residues. The V gene's germline CDR1 is MNHEY and CDR2 SMNVEV (reference sequence). The CDR3 loop is CASSLSIGRENEQFF. Written as DNA, the CDR3 is TGTGCCAGCAGTTTATCGATAGGCCGGGAAAATGAGCAGTTCTTC.

CDR3 in DNA: TGTGCCAGCAGCTTAGACATTAATGGCGCAGGGTTAGAGACCCAGTACTTC. The encoded protein is CASSLDINGAGLETQYF. The V call is TRBV7-9, the J call TRBJ2-5; weak D call: TRBD1 (5 bases). V was pared by 1 base and J by 4 bases, with 19 bases between. There are 17 residues in the CDR3. Germline V lookup: CDR1 SEHNR, CDR2 FQNEAQ (reference sequence).

About this clone: This sample includes further DNA sequences coding for the same CDR3. The J gene is TRBJ2-7, the V gene TRBV7-3; D may be TRBD2 (6 bases). Per germline, CDR1 SGHTA and CDR2 FQGTGA. The CDR3 spans 14 residues. V was cut by 5 bases and J by 0 bases, with 11 bases left in between. The CDR3 DNA follows: TGTGCCAGCAGCCGGGACGGGAGCTCCTACGAGCAGTACTTC. It is translated as CASSRDGSSYEQYF.

This clone was seen a single time. V usage is TRBV10-3 and J usage is TRBJ2-5; D may be TRBD2 (5 bases). Germline V lookup: CDR1 ENHRY, CDR2 SYGVKD. V was cut by 0 bases and J by 5 bases, with 13 bases left in between. The CDR3 has 15 residues. Here the CDR3 reads CAISESSPGKETQYF. DNA for the CDR3: TGTGCCATCAGTGAGTCTTCTCCGGGGAAGGAGACCCAGTACTTC.

This CDR3 is CASSAVGYPYGYTF. In DNA, the CDR3 is TGTGCCAGCAGTGCGGTTGGATATCCCTATGGCTACACCTTC. The chain carries TRBV9 and TRBJ1-2; no clear D gene. V was clipped by 5 bases and J by 4 bases, with 15 bases between them. This CDR3 has 14 residues. Looked up from germline, CDR1 is SGDLS and CDR2 is YYNGEE.

This chain joins TRBV5-8 and TRBJ1-4; 7 bases line up with TRBD1. Trimming cost V 5 bases and J 2 bases; bases outside gene matches: 6. The CDR3 covers 15 residues. Germline V CDR1 and CDR2: SGHTS, YDEGEE. CDR3 region: CASSYGTVTNEKLFF. CDR3 DNA: TGTGCCAGCAGTTACGGGACAGTCACTAATGAAAAACTGTTTTTT.

The chain is built from TRBV5-1 and TRBJ2-5, with 12 bases matching TRBD2. V shed 4 bases, J shed 4 bases, and the junction held 8 bases outside the gene matches. Germline V gene data show CDR1 as SGHRS and CDR2 as YFSETQ. The CDR3 loop spans 16 amino acids. CDR3 amino acids: CASSGRLAGERETQYF. The DNA of the CDR3 is TGCGCCAGCAGCGGCCGACTAGCGGGAGAAAGAGAGACCCAGTACTTC.

The chain links TRBV5-1 to TRBJ2-3, with TRBD2 matching over 10 bases. The germline V gene encodes CDR1 SGHRS and CDR2 YFSETQ. This CDR3 contains 18 residues. Trimming took 0 bases from V and 6 from J; bases not matched to a gene: 13. The CDR3 bases are TGCGCCAGCAGCTTGGTCCGGACTAGCGGAGGGGAAATGGATACGCAGTATTTT. It specifies CASSLVRTSGGEMDTQYF.

For this clone: Other DNA sequences of this sample code for an identical CDR3. J is TRBJ1-2 and V is TRBV28; TRBD1 might be the D (5 bases). The CDR3 contains 13 residues. The V end was cut by 2 bases, the J end by 3 bases, with 7 bases between. CDR1 and CDR2 from the germline V gene are MDHEN and SYDVKM. The CDR3 DNA reads as TGTGCCAGCAGTTTACAGGGTGACTATGGCTACACCTTC. Translation: CASSLQGDYGYTF.